This is a list of T cell receptor beta chains from one sample in a study of a mutant IDH1 vaccine in newly diagnosed glioma. TCRdb keeps only in-frame clones here, not all; method: immunoSEQ multiplex PCR. The sample consists of 85,000 to 100,000 clones, 83% of them appearing once. This specimen consisted of PBMCs, obtained from a glioma patient treated with radiotherapy, temozolomide or both. The receptors come from a woman aged 50 to 65 with glioma. Each CDR3 is given with its conserved first and last residue. A D gene is named only where the DNA matches it firmly. Clone size is given for some rows only: seen once, a few or many times, or a class if the clone is expanded.

.	TRBV15	.	14	TRBJ2-7	CATSRAGSPYEQYF	TGTGCCACCAGCAGAGCTGGGTCCCCCTACGAGCAGTACTTC
.	TRBV5-1	.	14	TRBJ2-3	CASSQGISTDTQYF	TGCGCCAGCAGCCAGGGGATCAGCACAGATACGCAGTATTTT
.	TRBV6-1	few	15	TRBJ2-2	CASTPRQVLTGELFF	TGTGCCAGCACTCCGAGGCAAGTCCTTACCGGGGAGCTGTTTTTT
TRBD1	TRBV2	.	15	TRBJ2-7	CASIRDRGGYYEQYF	TGTGCCAGTATTAGAGACAGGGGGGGATACTACGAGCAGTACTTC
.	TRBV6-6	.	15	TRBJ2-7	CASRGLSSSPYEQYF	TGTGCCAGCAGAGGCCTGAGCAGTAGTCCCTACGAGCAGTACTTC
.	TRBV19	.	15	TRBJ1-6	CASAVSQLRNSPLHF	TGTGCCAGTGCTGTTAGCCAACTTCGAAATTCACCCCTCCACTTT
.	TRBV9	.	13	TRBJ1-1	CASSYGRDTEAFF	TGTGCCAGCAGTTACGGACGAGACACTGAAGCTTTCTTT
TRBD1	TRBV15	.	16	TRBJ1-4	CATRQGAVGTNEKLFF	TGTGCCACCCGACAGGGGGCGGTAGGAACTAATGAAAAACTGTTTTTT
TRBD2	TRBV11-3	.	13	TRBJ2-5	CASKSSGQETQYF	TGTGCCAGCAAATCTAGCGGCCAAGAGACCCAGTACTTC
.	TRBV18	.	15	TRBJ1-5	CASSALGTGGQPQHF	TGTGCCAGCTCAGCCCTCGGGACCGGAGGGCAGCCCCAGCATTTT
.	TRBV7-3	.	13	TRBJ1-6	CASSGGRGSPLHF	TGTGCCAGCAGTGGGGGGAGGGGTTCACCCCTCCACTTT
.	TRBV7-9	.	13	TRBJ1-4	CASSRGVGEKLFF	TGTGCCAGCAGCCGGGGGGTCGGTGAAAAACTGTTTTTT
TRBD1	TRBV7-9	.	17	TRBJ1-1	CASSFGGPGQGNTEAFF	TGTGCCAGCAGCTTTGGGGGGCCGGGACAGGGGAACACTGAAGCTTTCTTT
.	TRBV4-1	.	16	TRBJ1-2	CASSQDLGSLNYGYTF	TGCGCCAGCAGCCAAGATCTTGGCAGTTTAAACTATGGCTACACCTTC
.	TRBV14	.	15	TRBJ1-1	CASSQDTGLNTEAFF	TGTGCCAGCAGCCAAGATACAGGGTTGAACACTGAAGCTTTCTTT
.	TRBV27	.	13	TRBJ2-3	CASSFVGSDTQYF	TGTGCCAGCAGTTTCGTGGGATCGGATACGCAGTATTTT
.	TRBV7-9	.	14	TRBJ2-7	CASSLYREGDEQYF	TGTGCCAGCAGCTTATACAGGGAAGGCGACGAGCAGTACTTC
TRBD2	TRBV15	.	17	TRBJ2-7	CATSREGGGGTPYEQYF	TGTGCCACCAGCAGAGAGGGCGGCGGGGGGACCCCCTACGAGCAGTACTTC
TRBD1	TRBV30	.	13	TRBJ2-5	CAWSGDRAETQYF	TGTGCCTGGAGTGGGGACAGGGCAGAGACCCAGTACTTC
.	TRBV2	.	14	TRBJ2-7	CASRKGGSSYEQYF	TGTGCCAGCAGGAAGGGGGGGAGTTCCTACGAGCAGTACTTC
.	TRBV19	.	13	TRBJ1-1	CASSLTGNTEAFF	TGTGCCAGTAGTCTTACAGGGAACACTGAAGCTTTCTTT
.	TRBV4-2	once	14	TRBJ2-7	CASSNYLLSYEQYF	TGTGCCAGCAGCAACTACCTCCTCTCCTACGAGCAGTACTTC
TRBD1	TRBV29-1	.	14	TRBJ1-5	CSVAPGTANQPQHF	TGCAGCGTTGCACCCGGGACAGCTAATCAGCCCCAGCATTTT
TRBD1	TRBV19	.	14	TRBJ1-4	CASRPTGVREKLFF	TGTGCCAGTAGGCCTACAGGGGTTCGTGAAAAACTGTTTTTT
TRBD1	TRBV2	.	14	TRBJ1-5	CASSWGQTNQPQHF	TGTGCCAGCAGTTGGGGACAGACCAATCAGCCCCAGCATTTT
.	TRBV2	once	13	TRBJ2-7	CASSEANPVEQYF	TGTGCCAGCAGTGAAGCCAACCCGGTCGAGCAGTACTTC
.	TRBV6-1	few	13	TRBJ1-1	CASSETLQGRAFF	TGTGCCAGCAGTGAAACTCTACAGGGTAGGGCTTTCTTT
.	TRBV15	.	13	TRBJ1-2	CATSRDGGGGYTF	TGTGCCACCAGCAGAGATGGAGGGGGAGGCTACACCTTC
.	TRBV19	.	12	TRBJ2-1	CASSIGGFGQFF	TGTGCCAGTAGTATAGGAGGATTCGGGCAGTTCTTC
.	TRBV4-3	.	14	TRBJ2-3	CASSPGPYTDTQYF	TGCGCCAGCAGCCCAGGGCCCTACACAGATACGCAGTATTTT
TRBD1	TRBV15	once	14	TRBJ1-3	CATRRQGLANTIYF	TGTGCCACCAGACGACAGGGGTTGGCAAACACCATATATTTT
TRBD2	TRBV6-1	once	18	TRBJ2-5	CASSEVGQGGAVKETQYF	TGTGCCAGCAGTGAAGTCGGGCAGGGAGGGGCTGTGAAAGAGACCCAGTACTTC